There are many counts of the clone carrying this T cell receptor (beta chain). Its antigen is unknown. Researchers took RNA transcripts and amplified the TCR beta CDR3 regions from them. Carried out on the TCR CDR3, a first-round RT-PCR used the HTBI primer set. From the multiplex PCR reads, TCRdb called clonotypes with MiXCR, one entry per CDR3 protein. The data contain hundreds of thousands of distinct CDR3 sequences, 16% of them singletons. Looked up from germline, CDR1 is DFQATT and CDR2 is SNEGSKA (reference sequence). This CDR3 contains 16 residues. V dropped 1 base and J dropped 4 bases, with 18 bases sitting between them. Each person with ophthalmopathy scored at least 3 on the Clinical Activity Score, reached NOSPECS grade 4 or higher, and had been ill under 3 months. Patients were excluded because of uncontrolled infection, other autoimmune disease, pregnancy or lactation. The sample originates from a study of T cells in Graves' hyperthyroidism and ophthalmopathy.

Overall study findings and caveats: Stable hyperthyroidism was separated from ophthalmopathy by a model based on 13 V-J features. Progression to ophthalmopathy was predicted a median of about six months early.

The J gene is TRBJ2-3, the V gene TRBV20-1; possible D gene TRBD1, 6 bases. The sample was blood. This receptor was obtained from a woman aged 18-29 years with Graves' ophthalmopathy. The DNA for the CDR3 is TGCAGTGCTAGAGGGGGGCCCTCCCTGGGGCCAGATACGCAGTATTTT. Translation: CSARGGPSLGPDTQYF.